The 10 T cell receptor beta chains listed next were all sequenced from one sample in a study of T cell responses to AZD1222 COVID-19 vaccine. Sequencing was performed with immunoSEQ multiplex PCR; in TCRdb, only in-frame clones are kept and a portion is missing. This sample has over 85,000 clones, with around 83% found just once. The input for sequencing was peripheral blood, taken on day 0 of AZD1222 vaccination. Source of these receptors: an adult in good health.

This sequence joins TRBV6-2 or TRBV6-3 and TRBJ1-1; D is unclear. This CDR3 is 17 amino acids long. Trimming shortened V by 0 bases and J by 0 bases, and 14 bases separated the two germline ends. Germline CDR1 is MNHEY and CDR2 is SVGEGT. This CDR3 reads CASSYSPNWAMNTEAFF. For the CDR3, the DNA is TGTGCCAGCAGTTACTCTCCCAATTGGGCTATGAACACTGAAGCTTTCTTT.

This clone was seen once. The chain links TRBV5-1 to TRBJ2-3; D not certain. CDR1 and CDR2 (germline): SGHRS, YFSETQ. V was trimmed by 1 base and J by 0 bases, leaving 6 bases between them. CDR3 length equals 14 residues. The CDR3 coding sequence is TGCGCCAGCAGCTTGTCTAGTAGCACAGATACGCAGTATTTT. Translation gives CASSLSSSTDTQYF. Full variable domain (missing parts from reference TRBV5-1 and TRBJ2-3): KAGVTQTPRYLIKTRGQQVTLSCSPISGHRSVSWYQQTPGQGLQFLFEYFSETQRNKGNFPGRFSGRQFSNSRSEMNVSTLELGDSALYLCASSLSSSTDTQYFGPGTRLTVL.

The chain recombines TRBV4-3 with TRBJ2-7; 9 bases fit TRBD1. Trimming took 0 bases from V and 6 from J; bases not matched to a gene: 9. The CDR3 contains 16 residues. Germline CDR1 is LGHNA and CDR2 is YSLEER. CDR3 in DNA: TGCGCCAGCAGCCAAGATAGCTGGGACAGGGTAGCCGAGCAGTACTTC. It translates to CASSQDSWDRVAEQYF.

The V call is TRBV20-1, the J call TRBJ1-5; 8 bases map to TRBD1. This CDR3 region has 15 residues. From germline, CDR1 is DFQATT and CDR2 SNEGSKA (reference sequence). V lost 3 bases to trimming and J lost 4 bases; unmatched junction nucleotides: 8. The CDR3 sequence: CSASLGTGGNQPQHF. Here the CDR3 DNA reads TGCAGTGCTAGTCTTGGGACAGGCGGAAATCAGCCCCAGCATTTT.

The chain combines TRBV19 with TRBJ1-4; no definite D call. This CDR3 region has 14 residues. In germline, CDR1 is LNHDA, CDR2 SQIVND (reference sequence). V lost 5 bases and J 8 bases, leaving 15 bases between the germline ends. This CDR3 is CASSSESRPEKLFF. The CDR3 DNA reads TGTGCCAGTAGTTCGGAGAGCCGACCGGAAAAACTGTTTTTT.

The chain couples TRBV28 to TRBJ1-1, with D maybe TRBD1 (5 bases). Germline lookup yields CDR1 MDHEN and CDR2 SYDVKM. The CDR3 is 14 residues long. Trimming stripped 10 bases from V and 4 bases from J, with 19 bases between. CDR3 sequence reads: CATLVSGGTTEAFF. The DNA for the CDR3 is TGTGCCACCCTTGTCAGTGGGGGAACCACTGAAGCTTTCTTT.

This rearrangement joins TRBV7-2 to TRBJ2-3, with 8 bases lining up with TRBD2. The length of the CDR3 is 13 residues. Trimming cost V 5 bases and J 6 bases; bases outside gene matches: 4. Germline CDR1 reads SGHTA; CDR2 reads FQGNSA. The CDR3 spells CASSPEREDTQYF. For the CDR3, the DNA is TGTGCCAGCAGCCCAGAGCGGGAGGATACGCAGTATTTT.

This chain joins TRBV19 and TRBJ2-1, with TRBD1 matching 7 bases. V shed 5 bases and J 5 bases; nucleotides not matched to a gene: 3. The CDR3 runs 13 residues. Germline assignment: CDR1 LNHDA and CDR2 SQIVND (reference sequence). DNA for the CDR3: TGTGCCAGTAGTCGGGGACAGCACAATGAGCAGTTCTTC. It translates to CASSRGQHNEQFF.

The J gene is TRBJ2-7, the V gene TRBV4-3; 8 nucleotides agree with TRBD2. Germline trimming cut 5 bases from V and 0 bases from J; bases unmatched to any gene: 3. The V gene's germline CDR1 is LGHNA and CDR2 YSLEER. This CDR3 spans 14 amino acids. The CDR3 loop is CASSSGGSSYEQYF. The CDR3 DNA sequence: TGCGCCAGCAGCTCGGGGGGGAGCTCCTACGAGCAGTACTTC.

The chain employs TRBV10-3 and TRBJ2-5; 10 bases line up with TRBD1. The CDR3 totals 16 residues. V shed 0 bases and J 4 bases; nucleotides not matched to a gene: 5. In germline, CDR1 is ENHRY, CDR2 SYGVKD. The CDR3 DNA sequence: TGTGCCATCAGTGAGTCCTCGGGACAGGGGCTAGAGACCCAGTACTTC. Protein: CAISESSGQGLETQYF.